This T cell receptor (beta chain) comes out of a study of cytomegalovirus exposure and HLA in healthy donors. This clone was observed a handful of times. V shed 1 base and J shed 5 bases, with 12 bases lying between them. Germline V gene data show CDR1 as GTSNPN and CDR2 as SVGIG (reference sequence). This CDR3 is built from 14 residues. TCRdb keeps only in-frame clones here, not all; method: immunoSEQ multiplex PCR. The sample lists around 220,000 clones; approximately 88% were seen once. This TCR was sampled from a young woman in good health and CMV-seropositive. This rearrangement joins TRBV30 to TRBJ1-5; weak D call: TRBD1 (6 bases). Material for sequencing was PBMCs. The chain's CDR3 is CAWSGATGYQPQHF. CDR3 bases: TGTGCCTGGAGTGGGGCGACAGGCTATCAGCCCCAGCATTTT.